These 13 T cell receptor beta chains were sequenced from one sample in a study of cytomegalovirus exposure and HLA in healthy donors. 13 Jbeta primers and 60 Vbeta primers were used for the PCR. This table comes from immunoSEQ multiplex PCR, and its TCRdb copy is limited to in-frame clones, with some not included. The table shows approximately 130,000 clones, with approximately 80% occurring only once. Sample: PBMCs. The receptors stem from a middle-aged woman in good health and CMV-seropositive.

The J gene is TRBJ2-3, the V gene TRBV25-1; perhaps TRBD1 as D (6 bases). The CDR3 runs 14 residues. V lost 5 bases, J lost 2 bases, and 11 bases lay in between. Germline CDR1 and CDR2: MGHDK and SYGVNS. In nucleotides, the CDR3 is TGTGCCAGCAGTCCGGGACACCTCACAGATACGCAGTATTTT. This gives the protein CASSPGHLTDTQYF.

Regarding this clone: Relative to the germline gene, one junction end is altered; a read error may explain this. The J gene is TRBJ1-1, the V gene TRBV6-5, with a possible D match to TRBD1 (5 bases). The germline V gene has CDR1 MNHEY and CDR2 SVGAGI. The CDR3 contains 14 residues. In nucleotides, the CDR3 is TGTGCCAGCAGGTACTCGGTCGGGGGCACTGAAGCTTTCTTT. Its protein product is CASRYSVGGTEAFF.

The chain is built from TRBV15 and TRBJ2-1; 8 nucleotides align to TRBD2. Trimming took 7 bases from V and 1 from J; bases not matched to a gene: 27. The CDR3 consists of 22 residues. Germline V gene data show CDR1 as LNHNV and CDR2 as YYDKDF (reference sequence). Here the CDR3 DNA reads TGTGCCACCATACACGCAGGGCGGGGGACTAGGATACCAATTAGGTCCTACAATGAGCAGTTCTTC. It translates to CATIHAGRGTRIPIRSYNEQFF.

V usage is TRBV27 and J usage is TRBJ2-7; possible D gene TRBD1, 5 bases. Germline assignment: CDR1 MNHEY and CDR2 SMNVEV (reference sequence). The V end was cut by 2 bases, the J end by 11 bases, with 16 bases between. The CDR3 length is 13 residues. The DNA for the CDR3 is TGTGCCAGCAGTTTAAATTCCGTAGGGGCAGAGTACTTC. It yields the protein CASSLNSVGAEYF.

The chain uses TRBV15 and TRBJ2-7, with D unclear. This CDR3 spans 13 amino acids. V dropped 0 bases and J dropped 6 bases, with 9 bases sitting between them. CDR1 LNHNV and CDR2 YYDKDF come from the germline V gene (reference sequence). For the CDR3, the DNA is TGTGCCACCAGCAGAGACAGGTTCGGCGAGCAGTACTTC. It encodes CATSRDRFGEQYF.

J is TRBJ1-2 and V is TRBV2; TRBD1 aligns across 10 bases. Germline values: CDR1 SNHLY, CDR2 FYNNEI. The CDR3 extends over 15 amino acids. Unmatched junction bases numbered 10, after V lost 6 bases and J lost 6 bases. CDR3 region: CASRTGTGEFNGYTF. CDR3 in DNA: TGTGCCAGCAGGACCGGGACAGGGGAGTTCAATGGCTACACCTTC.

This clone appeared a few times. This chain joins TRBV7-3 and TRBJ2-3; D is perhaps TRBD2 (5 bases). CDR1 is SGHTA, CDR2 FQGTGA, per germline. CDR3 length: 13 residues. V dropped 3 bases and J dropped 1 base, with 5 bases sitting between them. DNA for the CDR3: TGTGCCAGCAGCTTTAGCGGCACAGATACGCAGTATTTT. This translates into CASSFSGTDTQYF.

The V call is TRBV5-4, the J call TRBJ2-3, with 10 bases lining up with TRBD2. Germline CDR1 and CDR2: SGHNT and YYREEE (reference sequence). Trimming at V came to 4 bases and at J to 2 bases, leaving 4 bases not matched to a gene. The CDR3 has 15 residues. The CDR3 DNA reads TGTGCCAGCAGCCAGCGGGGGGGCAACACAGATACGCAGTATTTT. Its translation: CASSQRGGNTDTQYF.

This clone turned up a few times. The chain joins TRBV19 to TRBJ1-2; 10 nucleotides align to TRBD1. Trimming removed 5 bases from V and 4 bases from J; junction bases left unmatched: 4. Germline lookup yields CDR1 LNHDA and CDR2 SQIVND (reference sequence). The CDR3 sequence is 14 residues long. The CDR3 region is CASSSRTGGYGYTF. The DNA for the CDR3 is TGTGCCAGTAGTTCCCGGACAGGGGGCTATGGCTACACCTTC.

The V and J genes are TRBV5-1 and TRBJ2-2; the D gene is possibly TRBD1 (5 bases). Looked up from germline, CDR1 is SGHRS and CDR2 is YFSETQ. The CDR3 is 18 residues long. The V end lost 0 bases, the J end lost 1 base, and 16 bases lay between the germline ends. CDR3 residues: CASSLGQGIRLNTGELFF. For the CDR3, the DNA is TGCGCCAGCAGCTTGGGCCAGGGTATCAGGCTGAACACCGGGGAGCTGTTTTTT. Together with reference TRBV5-1 and TRBJ2-2, the CDR3 gives the full variable domain: KAGVTQTPRYLIKTRGQQVTLSCSPISGHRSVSWYQQTPGQGLQFLFEYFSETQRNKGNFPGRFSGRQFSNSRSEMNVSTLELGDSALYLCASSLGQGIRLNTGELFFGEGSRLTVL.

This sequence joins TRBV10-3 and TRBJ2-7, with TRBD2 as a possible D gene (6 bases). Germline CDR1 and CDR2: ENHRY and SYGVKD. The CDR3 has 12 amino acids. The V and J ends lost 10 bases and 3 bases respectively, with 13 bases between them. CDR3 nucleotide sequence: TGTGCCACGCGGGACCGCTTCTACGAGCAGTACTTC. Residues: CATRDRFYEQYF.

The chain has TRBV6-4 and TRBJ1-1; 7 bases line up with TRBD1. V dropped 3 bases and J dropped 7; count of bases not matched to a gene: 5. The V gene's germline CDR1 is MRHNA and CDR2 SNTAGT. The length of the CDR3 is 13 residues. The CDR3 DNA sequence: TGTGCCAGCAGTGAAGGAGGGGGCCTTGAAGCTTTCTTT. It yields the protein CASSEGGGLEAFF.

The chain couples TRBV19 to TRBJ1-1, with 8 positions matching TRBD1. V shed 6 bases, J shed 10 bases, and the junction held 16 bases outside the gene matches. The CDR3 consists of 15 residues. Germline V CDR1 and CDR2: LNHDA, SQIVND (reference sequence). CDR3 residues: CASSAGGGLWSRAFF. The CDR3 DNA reads as TGTGCCAGTAGCGCAGGGGGCGGGTTGTGGTCTAGAGCTTTCTTT.